The clone carrying this TCR beta chain was detected once. Its target is unknown. The sample is drawn from a study of T cell responses to AZD1222 COVID-19 vaccine. Study outcomes and limitations: Unmutated variant regions are reportedly the target of nearly half of TCRs that are spike-specific. Among the donors, most were white British and more were female, and clonal diversity was possibly underestimated. Vaccine-related CD4 TCRs covered spike, predominating at 160-218 and 743-854. The study sampled repertoires only after the peak T cell response.

Only in-frame clones appear in the TCRdb table, and some are missing; sequencing was by immunoSEQ multiplex PCR. The table has about 100,000 clones, 92% seen once; the top ten hold roughly 8.7%. Trimming shortened V by 8 bases and J by 0 bases, and 8 bases separated the two germline ends. The CDR3 is 13 amino acids. Germline loops: CDR1 SGHVS, CDR2 FNYEAQ. The receptor was derived from an adult who received the AZD1222 COVID-19 vaccine. This sample comprised peripheral blood, obtained 28 days after the second AZD1222 dose. The chain links TRBV7-6 to TRBJ1-3, with unresolved D. CDR3 nucleotide sequence: TGTGCCAGCGGCGCAGTCTCTGGAAACACCATATATTTT. Encoded protein: CASGAVSGNTIYF.